This T cell receptor beta chain was identified in a study of post-analysis software for immune sequencing data. Study summary: Some patients lacked subtype; others had relapsing-remitting, secondary progressive or progressive-relapsing disease. Points from the study as a whole: Patients used four to six TRBV segments, including TRBV5-6, TRBV5-1 and TRBV20-1, more often than controls. Comparison with controls showed significantly lower normalized Chao1 diversity in multiple sclerosis patients.

Germline V gene data show CDR1 as MNHEY and CDR2 as SMNVEV (reference sequence). The CDR3 contains 12 residues. Deletions cut 6 bases from V and 4 bases from J, with 10 bases between. Unique-molecular-identifier-tagged TCR beta cDNA libraries were used. Once roughly 1 to 10 million T cells were used, roughly 0.5 million cDNA molecules resulted. TCRdb re-called the PCR reads with MiXCR, one entry per CDR3 protein. The sample lists over 300,000 distinct CDR3 sequences; approximately 38% were seen once. Comments on this clonotype: Its antigen is currently unknown.

The receptor's source is a girl between 5 and 17 years old with multiple sclerosis. The V and J genes are TRBV27 and TRBJ2-7; no firm D call. Sequencing used blood. The CDR3 bases are TGTGCCAGCAGCCAACTCGGTTACGAGCAGTACTTC. This sequence encodes CASSQLGYEQYF.